This T cell receptor beta chain was recovered during a study of blood T cell repertoires in COVID-19. CDR1 is LNHDA, CDR2 SQIVND, per germline (reference sequence). This CDR3 region has 16 residues. V lost 3 bases and J lost 4, with 16 bases in between. The table came from immunoSEQ multiplex PCR; TCRdb's copy has only in-frame clones and leaves some out. Among 90,000 to 150,000 clones listed, around 77% were seen once. The TCR was taken from a human donor in a cohort sampled during active COVID-19. Sequencing used peripheral blood. This chain uses TRBV19 with TRBJ2-1, with a tentative D call TRBD1 (5 bases). In nucleotides, the CDR3 is TGTGCCAGTAGTATCCTCGAAGGGGCAAGATACAATGAGCAGTTCTTC. Protein product: CASSILEGARYNEQFF.